The entry below gives a single T cell receptor (beta chain) sequence along with its context. The antigen remains unidentified. This specimen belongs to a study of beta chain features in type 1 diabetes. Study observations and caveats: The similarity of naive, central memory and Treg TCRB repertoires appeared greater among patients than among healthy donors. PCR may have favored shorter templates equally in patients and controls. Significant though moderate, a shortening of TCRB CDR3s appeared in all four CD4+ subsets of Type 1 diabetes patients.

Every single donor gave one heparinised blood draw, and these averaged about 116 mL. Germline loops: CDR1 MNHEY, CDR2 SVGAGI. There are 13 residues in the CDR3. V shed 5 bases and J shed 0 bases, with 7 bases lying between them. Every bit of the isolated RNA underwent reverse transcription, so sequencing read expressed TCRB transcripts. The assay was immunoSEQ multiplex PCR, and TCRdb's table has in-frame clones only and misses some. The sample contains some 640,000 clones, 11% to 15% of which appear only once. The chain joins TRBV6-5 to TRBJ1-1; D gene uncertain. Sequenced sample: naive CD4+ T cells from blood. The TCR comes from a man aged 18-30 years with type 1 diabetes. For the CDR3, the DNA is TGTGCCAGCAGTCCACTCCTGAACACTGAAGCTTTCTTT. It codes for CASSPLLNTEAFF.